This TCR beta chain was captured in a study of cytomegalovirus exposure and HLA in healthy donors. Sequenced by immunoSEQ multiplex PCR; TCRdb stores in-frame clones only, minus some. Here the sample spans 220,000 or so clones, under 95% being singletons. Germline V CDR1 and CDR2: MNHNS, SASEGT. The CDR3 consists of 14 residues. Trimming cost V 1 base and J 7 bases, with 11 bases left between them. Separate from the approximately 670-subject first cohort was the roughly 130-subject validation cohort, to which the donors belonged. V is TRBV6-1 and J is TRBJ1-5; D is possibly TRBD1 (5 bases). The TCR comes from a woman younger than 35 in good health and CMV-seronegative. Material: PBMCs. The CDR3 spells CASSEGWRGQPQHF. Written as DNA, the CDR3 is TGTGCCAGCAGTGAAGGTTGGAGGGGACAGCCCCAGCATTTT.